The subject of this entry is one T cell receptor beta chain. The donor group consisted entirely of healthy Caucasians. TCRdb reprocessed the 5' RACE reads with MiXCR, giving one entry per CDR3 protein. Of 1.5 million or so distinct CDR3 sequences listed, about 30% were seen once; the top ten hold approximately 0.29%. The sample is drawn from a study of identical twins. In germline, CDR1 is SEHNR, CDR2 FQNEAQ (reference sequence). V was trimmed by 3 bases and J by 5 bases, leaving 16 bases between them. CDR3 length equals 15 residues. The clonotype comes from a newborn girl in good health. The V and J genes are TRBV7-9 and TRBJ1-2, with unresolved D. The sequencing sample was made of cord blood. CDR3 nucleotide sequence: TGTGCCAGCAGCTTCAGTGTTGGGGTAGGGTATGGCTACACCTTC. It is translated as CASSFSVGVGYGYTF.